The clone carrying this T cell receptor (beta chain) was observed many times. Its antigen is currently unknown. The identical CDR3 is also encoded by other nucleotide sequences in the sample. The data were obtained in a study of beta chain features in type 1 diabetes. General observations from the study: A closer apparent resemblance between naive, central memory and Treg TCRB repertoires was seen in patients than in healthy donors. TCRB CDR3s from Type 1 diabetes patients were moderately but significantly shorter in all four CD4+ subsets.

The whole isolated RNA underwent reverse transcription, so sequencing captured expressed TCRB transcripts. TCRdb keeps only in-frame clones here, not all; method: immunoSEQ multiplex PCR. The table records roughly 160,000 clones, around 7.9% of them present only once. CD45RO/CCR7/CD25/CD127/CD95/CD27 sorting isolated CD4+ naive, central memory, regulatory and stem cell-like memory cells. Germline V gene sequence: CDR1 SGHAT, CDR2 FQNNGV. The CDR3 consists of 13 residues. V lost 3 bases, J lost 2 bases, and 7 bases lay in between. The chain joins TRBV11-2 to TRBJ2-5; no clear D gene. The sequence derives from a man younger than 35 with type 1 diabetes. Sequenced input: central memory CD4+ T cells from blood. The DNA for the CDR3 is TGTGCCAGCAGCTTGACTCTACAAGAGACCCAGTACTTC. Translating it yields CASSLTLQETQYF.